These T cell receptor beta chains were read from a single sample in a study of blood T cell repertoires in COVID-19. TCRdb keeps only in-frame clones here, not all; method: immunoSEQ multiplex PCR. The top ten hold more than 7.5% of the sample, which has roughly 500,000 clones, about nine tenths seen once. Sequenced sample: PBMCs or T cells enriched from blood (not recorded which). Receptors were obtained from a woman aged 60-75 years who had recovered from COVID-19. CDR3s include the opening cysteine and the closing phenylalanine or tryptophan. Each record gives: J gene, D gene, clone size, V gene, CDR3 DNA, CDR3 protein. D genes are given only for firm matches. Size tells how often a clone was seen (once, few, many) or the class of an expanded clone, and some rows leave it out.

>TRBJ1-3|-|once|TRBV5-1
TGCGCCAGCAGCTTGCTGGGGGCAGGTGGAAACACCATATATTTT
CASSLLGAGGNTIYF
>TRBJ1-5|-|-|TRBV12-5
TGTGCTAGTGGTTTTTTCGGGGGGGACAATCAGCCCCAGCATTTT
CASGFFGGDNQPQHF
>TRBJ2-3|-|-|TRBV5-1
TGCGCCAGCAGCCTGACTAGCACAGATACGCAGTATTTT
CASSLTSTDTQYF
>TRBJ1-2|-|-|TRBV7-5
TGTGCCAGAAGCTCAAAGACGGAGAACTATGGCTACACCTTC
CARSSKTENYGYTF
>TRBJ2-5|TRBD2|-|TRBV10-2
TGCGCCAGCAGTCTAGCGGGGGGGCCTAGTCAAGAGACCCAGTACTTC
CASSLAGGPSQETQYF
>TRBJ1-5|-|-|TRBV19
TGTGCCAGTAGGGACATTAGCAATCAGCCCCAGCATTTT
CASRDISNQPQHF
>TRBJ2-2|TRBD1|once|TRBV19
TGTGCCAGTAGTATTGGGACAGGTGACACCGGGGAGCTGTTTTTT
CASSIGTGDTGELFF
>TRBJ2-5|TRBD2|-|TRBV7-2
TGTGCCAGCAGCCCCCCTCGGGCGGGGGGCGCTGAGACCCAGTACTTC
CASSPPRAGGAETQYF
>TRBJ1-4|TRBD1|-|TRBV24-1
TGTGCCACCAGTGGAGGGGGCCCAACCTCGGAAAAACTGTTTTTT
CATSGGGPTSEKLFF
>TRBJ2-7|-|-|TRBV7-9
TGTGCCAGCAGCTTAAACCAGGGTGGCTACGAGCAGTACTTC
CASSLNQGGYEQYF
>TRBJ2-2|TRBD2|-|TRBV7-6
TGTGCCAGCAGCTCCTGGACTAGCGGGGACAACACCGGGGAGCTGTTTTTT
CASSSWTSGDNTGELFF
>TRBJ2-5|-|-|TRBV9
TGTGCCAGCAGCGGTGGGGGGGGACAGGCGGAAAAGACCCAGTACTTC
CASSGGGGQAEKTQYF
>TRBJ2-2|-|-|TRBV12-3/TRBV12-4
TGTGCCAGCAGTTTTTATGAGGCCGGGGAGCTGTTTTTT
CASSFYEAGELFF
>TRBJ1-6|TRBD1|-|TRBV2
TGTGCCAGCATCGAGGGACAGACTTATTCACCCCTCCACTTT
CASIEGQTYSPLHF
>TRBJ1-6|-|many|TRBV6-5
TGTGCCAGCAGTCCCTCCCCTAATGACAGAACACCCCTCCACTTT
CASSPSPNDRTPLHF
>TRBJ1-2|-|-|TRBV5-1
TGCGCCAGCAGCGCCTGGGACACAACTAACTATGGCTACACCTTC
CASSAWDTTNYGYTF
>TRBJ1-6|-|-|TRBV21-1
TGTGCCAGCAGCAAGGGGACAGGGGGCCCCTATAATTCACCCCTCCACTTT
CASSKGTGGPYNSPLHF
>TRBJ2-1|TRBD1|-|TRBV2
TGTGCCAGCAGTGGACAGGGGGTCCACAATGAGCAGTTCTTC
CASSGQGVHNEQFF
>TRBJ2-3|TRBD1|-|TRBV14
TGTGCCAGCAGCCAAAGGGACAGGGGAGTCCCAGATACGCAGTATTTT
CASSQRDRGVPDTQYF
>TRBJ2-1|TRBD2|-|TRBV4-1
TGCGCCAGCAGCCAAGAGAGCGGGACTAGCGCGTACAATGAGCAGTTCTTC
CASSQESGTSAYNEQFF
>TRBJ1-5|TRBD1|-|TRBV27
TGTGCCAGCAGTTTAGGACAGGGGAGCAATCAGCCCCAGCATTTT
CASSLGQGSNQPQHF
>TRBJ2-3|TRBD1|once|TRBV3-1/TRBV3-2
TGTGCCAGCAGCAGAAAGAGAGGACAGGGGGCCAGCACAGATACGCAGTATTTT
CASSRKRGQGASTDTQYF
>TRBJ1-3|-|-|TRBV15
TGTGCCACCAGCAGAGATAGCGGGGGTGGAAACACCATATATTTT
CATSRDSGGGNTIYF
>TRBJ1-2|-|-|TRBV24-1
TGTGCCACCGGCACCCAGGGGTATGGCTACACCTTC
CATGTQGYGYTF
>TRBJ1-3|-|-|TRBV14
TGTGCCAGCAGCCAAGTTTACCAGGGGAGCCGAAACACCATATATTTT
CASSQVYQGSRNTIYF
>TRBJ1-3|TRBD1|once|TRBV3-1/TRBV3-2
TGTGCCAGCAGCCGGACAGGGAGCTCTGGAAACACCATATATTTT
CASSRTGSSGNTIYF
>TRBJ1-2|TRBD1|-|TRBV7-6
TGTGCCAGCAGCCTCGGGACAGGGGGCGTCGGTGGCTACACCTTC
CASSLGTGGVGGYTF
>TRBJ2-7|-|-|TRBV11-3
TGTGCCAGCAGCTGGGGCGGGACGGACGAGCAGTACTTC
CASSWGGTDEQYF
>TRBJ2-4|-|-|TRBV19
TGTGCCAGTAGTTTCAGGGTGTCGGCCAAAAACATTCAGTACTTC
CASSFRVSAKNIQYF
>TRBJ2-2|TRBD1|-|TRBV27
TGTGCCAGCCGGAGGGACAGGGTTACCGGGGAGCTGTTTTTT
CASRRDRVTGELFF
>TRBJ2-2|-|-|TRBV5-1
TGCGCCAGCAGGGGGGGTGCGAACACCGGGGAGCTGTTTTTT
CASRGGANTGELFF
>TRBJ2-3|TRBD2|-|TRBV19
TGTGCCAGTAGTTCCTCAGGACTAGCGGGGAGCACAGATACGCAGTATTTT
CASSSSGLAGSTDTQYF
>TRBJ2-1|-|-|TRBV19
TGTGCCAGTGGAAACGACTACTACAATGAGCAGTTCTTC
CASGNDYYNEQFF
>TRBJ2-1|-|-|TRBV10-3
TGTGCCATCAGTGTCCTTGGGGGGGCTAGCATCAATGAGCAGTTCTTC
CAISVLGGASINEQFF
>TRBJ2-4|TRBD2|-|TRBV2
TGTGCCAGCAGTCGGACTAGGGAAGCCAAAAACATTCAGTACTTC
CASSRTREAKNIQYF
>TRBJ2-6|TRBD1|-|TRBV11-3
TGTGCCAGCAGCTTGACAGGGGCTGGGGCCAACGTCCTGACTTTC
CASSLTGAGANVLTF
>TRBJ2-1|TRBD2|once|TRBV19
TGTGCCAGTAGTACCATAGCGGGGGTTAATGAGCAGTTCTTC
CASSTIAGVNEQFF
>TRBJ1-1|-|-|TRBV2
TGTGCCAGCAGGGGGGACACCGGGACTGAAGCTTTCTTT
CASRGDTGTEAFF
>TRBJ2-2|TRBD1|-|TRBV5-1
TGCGCCAGCAGCACCGGGACAGGGGACACCGGGGAGCTGTTTTTT
CASSTGTGDTGELFF
>TRBJ2-3|TRBD2|-|TRBV3-1/TRBV3-2
TGTGCCAGCAGCCCGAGCGGGGGCCCAGATACGCAGTATTTT
CASSPSGGPDTQYF
>TRBJ1-2|TRBD1|-|TRBV27
TGTGCCAGCAGTTACAGGGGAAACTATGGCTACACCTTC
CASSYRGNYGYTF
>TRBJ2-7|-|-|TRBV13
TGTGCCAGCACCTCGCGGGGCACGTACGAGCAGTACTTC
CASTSRGTYEQYF
>TRBJ1-4|-|once|TRBV18
TGTGCCAGCTCACCCCGGGGGGCAACTAATGAAAAACTGTTTTTT
CASSPRGATNEKLFF
>TRBJ1-5|-|once|TRBV5-6
TGTGCCAGCAGCTTGGCAGGGGCAAATTATCAGCCCCAGCATTTT
CASSLAGANYQPQHF
>TRBJ2-5|-|-|TRBV13
TGTGCCAGCACAGGGGCGTCTCAAGAGACCCAGTACTTC
CASTGASQETQYF
>TRBJ2-3|TRBD1|-|TRBV7-9
TGTGCCAGCAGGTCGGGACAGACAGATACGCAGTATTTT
CASRSGQTDTQYF
>TRBJ1-5|TRBD1|once|TRBV3-1/TRBV3-2
TGTGCCAGCAGCTCCGGACAGGGCAGCAATCAGCCCCAGCATTTT
CASSSGQGSNQPQHF
>TRBJ1-1|-|-|TRBV18
TGTGCCACCTCGGCGGGAGGGAAGATCACTGAAGCTTTCTTT
CATSAGGKITEAFF
>TRBJ2-2|-|-|TRBV4-1
TGCGCCAGCCGGGGAGGCCGGGGTGCGGGGCCGGGGACCGGGGAGCTGTTTTTT
CASRGGRGAGPGTGELFF